This entry is about one TCR beta chain. Its antigen remains unknown. These data come from a study of shared clonotypes between healthy human individuals. Study findings and constraints: It was expected that sequencing depth would affect clonotype sharing among donors.

Measured with immunoSEQ multiplex PCR; TCRdb has only the in-frame clones, and not every one. Of about 520,000 clones listed, 90% to 96% were seen once; the top ten hold about 0.06%. This CDR3 is built from 12 residues. The V gene lost 0 bases and the J gene lost 10 bases, with 9 bases spanning the gap. Germline CDR1 reads SGHDT; CDR2 reads YYEEEE. The clonotype originates from a woman younger than 45 in good health. The sequenced material came from naive CD4+ T cells sorted from blood. Subset here: CD45RA+ positively selected. The chain is built from TRBV5-6 and TRBJ2-3; TRBD1 is a possible D gene (5 bases). CDR3 in DNA: TGTGCCAGCAGCTTGGAAAGGGGCTCGCAGTATTTT. This translates into CASSLERGSQYF.